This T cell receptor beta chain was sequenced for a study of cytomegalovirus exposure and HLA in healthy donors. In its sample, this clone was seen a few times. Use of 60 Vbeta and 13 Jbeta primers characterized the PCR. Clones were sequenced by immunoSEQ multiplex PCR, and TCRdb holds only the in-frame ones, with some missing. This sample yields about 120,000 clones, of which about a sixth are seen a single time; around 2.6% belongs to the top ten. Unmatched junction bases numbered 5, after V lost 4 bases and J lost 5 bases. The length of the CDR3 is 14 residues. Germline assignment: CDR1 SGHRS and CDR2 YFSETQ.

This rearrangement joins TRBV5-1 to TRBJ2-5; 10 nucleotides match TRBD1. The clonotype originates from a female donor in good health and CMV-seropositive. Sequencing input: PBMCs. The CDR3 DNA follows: TGCGCCAGCAGCGCTGGACAGGGGGACGAGACCCAGTACTTC. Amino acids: CASSAGQGDETQYF.